This T cell receptor beta chain was found in a study of T-cell reconstitution after alpha-beta-depleted transplantation in children. The CDR3 totals 13 residues. With 5 bases clipped from V and 6 bases from J, the junction kept 3 bases outside the gene matches. The germline gives CDR1 SGHRS, CDR2 YFSETQ. The TCRbeta library incorporated unique molecular identifiers. MiXCR, applied by TCRdb to the PCR reads, yields one record per CDR3 protein. The data contain about 190,000 distinct CDR3 sequences, 6% to 7% of them seen just once; the ten biggest clones take up roughly 3%. The J gene is TRBJ2-3, the V gene TRBV5-1, with 10 positions matching TRBD1. This sequence originates from a human donor who donated a stem cell graft to a child with Wiskott-Aldrich syndrome. The sequencing here drew on PBMCs from the stem cell graft donor, taken from the stem cell graft. The CDR3 DNA reads as TGCGCCAGCAGTGGGACAGGGGCCGATACGCAGTATTTT. Residues: CASSGTGADTQYF. Full variable domain (missing parts from reference TRBV5-1 and TRBJ2-3): KAGVTQTPRYLIKTRGQQVTLSCSPISGHRSVSWYQQTPGQGLQFLFEYFSETQRNKGNFPGRFSGRQFSNSRSEMNVSTLELGDSALYLCASSGTGADTQYFGPGTRLTVL.